The 31 T cell receptor beta chains below were found in one sample sequenced in a study of metastatic and nonmetastatic thyroid tumors. Through MiXCR, TCRdb re-clonotyped the PCR reads. The repertoire consists of over 20,000 clones, with roughly a quarter occurring once and the leading ten covering 10% to 15%. No patient received treatment before thyroid surgery. Sequencing was performed on tumor tissue. Receptors were obtained from a male donor with papillary thyroid cancer or a benign thyroid nodule (not recorded which). Some clones in this sample may be carry-over from other donors' samples.

Concerning this clone itself: A much more abundant neighbour one base away suggests this may be a read error. This chain uses TRBV11-3 with TRBJ1-1; D unresolved. The length of the CDR3 is 14 residues. Trimming left V 5 bases short and J 1 base short, with 11 bases between. Germline V CDR1 and CDR2: SGHNT, YENEEA. CDR3 region: CASSLGCPNTEAFF. The CDR3 DNA sequence: TGTGCCAGCAGCCTCGGGTGCCCGAACACTGAAGCTTTCTTT.

This clone was detected many times. The V and J genes are TRBV9 and TRBJ2-3; 10 bases align to TRBD2. CDR3 length equals 16 residues. The trim removed 4 bases at V and 3 bases at J, leaving 8 bases unmatched. Germline-derived CDR1 and CDR2 are SGDLS and YYNGEE. CDR3: CASSTLSGRATDTQYF. In DNA, the CDR3 is TGTGCCAGCAGCACCCTAAGCGGGAGGGCGACAGATACGCAGTATTTT.

This clone is a singleton in its sample. The chain has TRBV9 and TRBJ2-7, with a tentative D call TRBD1 (5 bases). The CDR3 totals 15 residues. Germline V lookup: CDR1 SGDLS, CDR2 YYNGEE. The V end lost 0 bases, the J end lost 5 bases, and 15 bases lay between the germline ends. CDR3 residues: CASSVESRGTNEQYF. The DNA of the CDR3 is TGTGCCAGCAGCGTAGAGAGTAGGGGTACCAACGAGCAGTACTTC.

On this clone: The junction and the germline gene differ at one end; a read error may be behind it. The chain couples TRBV28 to TRBJ1-5; D is unresolved. Germline-derived CDR1 and CDR2 are MDHEN and SYDVKM. The CDR3 spans 14 residues. The CDR3 coding sequence is TGTGCCAGCAGTCCCAGGCCAGCGCTCCGGCCCCAGCACTTT. Translating gives CASSPRPALRPQHF.

This clone was counted a few times. The chain links TRBV7-2 to TRBJ1-1; a weak D match, TRBD1 (5 bases). The germline V and J ends were trimmed by 3 bases and 5 bases, with 10 bases remaining between them. The germline gives CDR1 SGHTA, CDR2 FQGNSA. The CDR3 is made up of 13 amino acids. The CDR3 reads CASSLGGATEAFF. The CDR3 DNA is TGTGCCAGCAGCTTGGGGGGAGCGACTGAAGCTTTCTTT.

A note on this clone: The junction and the germline gene differ at one end; a read error may be behind it. The chain has TRBV6-4 and TRBJ2-2, with 9 bases lining up with TRBD2. The CDR3 extends over 13 amino acids. Germline CDR1 MRHNA, CDR2 SNTAGT. CDR3 region: CAISSGSTGELSF. In DNA, the CDR3 is TGTGCCATCAGTAGCGGGAGCACCGGGGAGCTGTCTTTT.

This clone came up many times. The J gene is TRBJ1-2, the V gene TRBV20-1; D ambiguous. Germline assignment: CDR1 DFQATT and CDR2 SNEGSKA (reference sequence). The CDR3 has 12 residues. The ends were cut back, 6 bases at V and 5 bases at J, with 13 bases in the middle. The CDR3 DNA is TGCAGTGCGCCGCTACCCCATTATGGCTACACCTTC. Translating it yields CSAPLPHYGYTF.

The rearrangement joins TRBV12-3 or TRBV12-4 to TRBJ2-7; 8 bases are a match to TRBD1. The CDR3 spans 13 residues. With 10 bases clipped from V and 12 bases from J, the junction kept 17 bases outside the gene matches. In DNA, the CDR3 is TGTGCCAACAGACGCGGACAGGGTCAAGTTGTGTACTTC. Translating it yields CANRRGQGQVVYF.

Regarding this clone: Germline is not matched at one junction end, which may reflect a read error. The DNA for the CDR3 is TGCCCCAGCAGAAGTAGCGGGGGCACGGATGAGCAGTTCTTC. Its translation: CPSRSSGGTDEQFF. V is TRBV10-1 and J is TRBJ2-1, with 9 bases aligning to TRBD2. This CDR3 comprises 14 residues. Germline loops: CDR1 WNHNN, CDR2 SYGVQD (reference sequence).

This clone showed up many times. The V call is TRBV15, the J call TRBJ2-5; 9 nucleotides match TRBD2. The CDR3 contains 16 residues. The germline gives CDR1 LNHNV, CDR2 YYDKDF (reference sequence). Germline trimming cut 6 bases from V and 7 bases from J; bases unmatched to any gene: 15. The CDR3 DNA reads as TGTGCCACCAGGCCGAGGGGCGGGAGGGCTAGAGGGACCCAGTACTTC. Protein sequence: CATRPRGGRARGTQYF.

V usage is TRBV20-1 and J usage is TRBJ2-7, with 11 positions matching TRBD1. Trimming cost V 6 bases and J 2 bases; bases outside gene matches: 3. The germline V gene encodes CDR1 DFQATT and CDR2 SNEGSKA (reference sequence). The CDR3 length is 13 residues. CDR3 loop: CSAGTGGTYEQYF. In nucleotides, the CDR3 is TGCAGTGCGGGGACAGGGGGAACCTACGAGCAGTACTTC.

This clone was found a few times. One junction end disagrees with the germline gene, perhaps due to a read error. This rearrangement joins TRBV6-1 to TRBJ2-6; D might be TRBD1 (5 bases). Looked up from germline, CDR1 is MNHNS and CDR2 is SASEGT. This CDR3 comprises 16 residues. CDR3 sequence reads: CASSEQAGAGASVLAF. Here the CDR3 DNA reads TGTGCCAGCAGTGAACAGGCTGGCGCTGGGGCCAGCGTCCTGGCTTTC.

This clone came up many times. The chain recombines TRBV5-4 with TRBJ2-7, with TRBD1 identical over 7 bases. Germline CDR1 and CDR2: SGHNT and YYREEE (reference sequence). The J segment lost 8 bases and the V segment lost 0 bases, leaving 5 bases of the junction unmatched. The CDR3 extends over 13 amino acids. CDR3 nucleotide sequence: TGTGCCAGCAGCTTGGGACAGGGTAGAAAGCAGTACTTC. Amino acids: CASSLGQGRKQYF.

In its sample, this clone is medium-sized (0.01 to 0.1%). This CDR3 reads CASSLGQGGSPLHF. Written as DNA, the CDR3 is TGTGCCAGCAGCCTGGGGCAGGGCGGGTCACCCCTCCACTTT. The chain links TRBV6-1 to TRBJ1-6, with D possibly matching TRBD1 (5 bases). The germline V and J ends were trimmed by 6 bases and 10 bases, with 16 bases remaining between them. CDR1 and CDR2 from the germline V gene are MNHNS and SASEGT. The CDR3 is 14 residues long.

This clone has only a few counts. The V and J genes are TRBV6-6 and TRBJ2-3; D is possibly TRBD2 (5 bases). Looked up from germline, CDR1 is MNHNY and CDR2 is SVGAGI (reference sequence). The CDR3 runs 15 residues. The V end lost 2 bases, the J end lost 8 bases, and 17 bases lay between the germline ends. The CDR3, as DNA: TGTGCCAGCAGTTACGGCCCCCCCTCACGGGGTACGCAGTATTTT. It encodes CASSYGPPSRGTQYF.

This clone is categorized as medium-sized. Given a much more abundant clone one base away, this may be a read error. Additional DNA sequences in this sample encode the identical CDR3. V gene TRBV19 combines with J gene TRBJ2-7, with D perhaps TRBD1 (5 bases). V lost 3 bases, J lost 2 bases, and 8 bases lay in between. CDR3 length: 13 amino acids. CDR1 LNHDA and CDR2 SQIVND come from the germline V gene (reference sequence). The CDR3 DNA sequence: TGTGCCAGTAGTATGGAAGGGGCCTACGAGCAGTACTTC. This codes for CASSMEGAYEQYF.

This clone is judged medium-sized. The gene calls are TRBV6-1 and TRBJ1-2; possible D gene TRBD1, 6 bases. Germline CDR1 MNHNS, CDR2 SASEGT. This CDR3 region has 14 residues. Trimming pared 2 bases from V and 8 bases from J, leaving 15 bases between. For the CDR3, the DNA is TGTGCCAGCAGTGAAAATCAGGGGAGACGGGGCTACACCTTC. Translation gives CASSENQGRRGYTF.

The sample holds many counts of this clone. The chain couples TRBV6-1 to TRBJ1-1; D may be TRBD1 (5 bases). The CDR3 extends over 13 amino acids. Trimming cost V 5 bases and J 2 bases, with 9 bases left between them. In germline, CDR1 is MNHNS, CDR2 SASEGT. Here the CDR3 reads CASSWGGNTEAFF. The CDR3 nucleotides read TGTGCCAGCAGTTGGGGGGGAAACACTGAAGCTTTCTTT.

This clone has just one count. The missing conserved phenylalanine or tryptophan at the end of this CDR3 makes a read error likely. The chain combines TRBV7-2 with TRBJ2-7, with TRBD2 matching over 7 bases. The CDR3 runs 16 residues. Germline CDR1 reads SGHTA; CDR2 reads FQGNSA. Trimming removed 0 bases from V and 5 bases from J; junction bases left unmatched: 10. The CDR3 sequence: CASSLAGGSAFHEQYL. The CDR3 coding sequence is TGTGCCAGCAGCTTAGCCGGCGGGAGTGCCTTCCACGAGCAGTACCTC.

The table lists this clone with many counts. The chain is built from TRBV4-1 and TRBJ2-3; TRBD1 is a possible D gene (5 bases). Germline V CDR1 and CDR2: MGHRA, YSYEKL. The V end lost 4 bases, the J end lost 5 bases, and 19 bases lay between the germline ends. This CDR3 comprises 16 residues. CDR3 sequence reads: CASSPQDLLTGDTQYF. The CDR3 region has the DNA TGCGCCAGCAGCCCACAGGATCTTTTAACAGGAGATACGCAGTATTTT.

This clone was observed a few times. The rearrangement uses TRBV12-5 and TRBJ2-7; D unclear. Germline-derived CDR1 and CDR2 are LGHNT and FRNRAP. V lost 3 bases, J lost 3 bases, and 3 bases lay in between. The CDR3 totals 11 residues. The CDR3 region is CASGLNYEQYF. Written as DNA, the CDR3 is TGTGCTAGTGGTTTAAACTACGAGCAGTACTTC.

This clone was observed at least ten times. The V call is TRBV27, the J call TRBJ1-2, with D possibly matching TRBD1 (6 bases). The CDR3 extends over 13 amino acids. Trimming stripped 3 bases from V and 8 bases from J, with 13 bases between. Germline V CDR1 and CDR2: MNHEY, SMNVEV (reference sequence). CDR3 DNA sequence: TGTGCCAGCAGTTTTTTGGGGGGCGGAGGCTACACCTTC. Translating it yields CASSFLGGGGYTF.

The table lists this clone with many counts. The chain employs TRBV20-1 and TRBJ2-3, with D possibly being TRBD1 or TRBD2 (5 bases each). The V end lost 2 bases, the J end lost 7 bases, and 16 bases lay between the germline ends. This CDR3 spans 14 amino acids. The germline gives CDR1 DFQATT, CDR2 SNEGSKA (reference sequence). DNA for the CDR3: TGCAGTGCTAGACAGCTTTCCCGGGACCATACGCAGTATTTT. This gives the protein CSARQLSRDHTQYF.

This clone showed up many times. The chain couples TRBV28 to TRBJ1-5; a weak D match, TRBD1 (5 bases). Germline V lookup: CDR1 MDHEN, CDR2 SYDVKM. This CDR3 spans 19 amino acids. Trimming left V 6 bases short and J 3 bases short, with 27 bases between. CDR3 coding DNA: TGTGCCAGCAGGGGGGGGGGGAGCCGATCCTCTCTAATCAATCAGCCCCAGCATTTT. Translated: CASRGGGSRSSLINQPQHF.

This clone was detected ten times or more. The chain uses TRBV5-1 and TRBJ2-5; the D is unclear. Germline V gives CDR1 SGHRS, CDR2 YFSETQ. The CDR3 has 14 amino acids. Trimming removed 7 bases from V and 1 base from J, with 14 bases in between. CDR3 nucleotide sequence: TGCGCCAGCGGATTAGCTTCCTCCCAAGAGACCCAGTACTTC. This codes for CASGLASSQETQYF.

This clone was observed many times. A single base separates this from a much larger clone, so it may be a read error. This chain connects TRBV5-1 to TRBJ1-1, with D possibly matching TRBD1 (5 bases). Germline V gene sequence: CDR1 SGHRS, CDR2 YFSETQ. There are 15 residues in the CDR3. Trimming stripped 2 bases from V and 5 bases from J, with 16 bases between. CDR3 in DNA: TGCGCCAGCAGCTTCGAACGGGGGGGTAGGACTGAAGCTTTCTTT. As protein: CASSFERGGRTEAFF.

This clone has a count of ten or more. V and J are TRBV7-8 and TRBJ2-7; D is unclear. V shed 4 bases and J shed 0 bases, with 13 bases lying between them. Germline V lookup: CDR1 SGHVS, CDR2 FQNEAQ. This CDR3 spans 15 amino acids. In nucleotides, the CDR3 is TGTGCCAGCAGCTACCCGCCAGGAAGCTCCTACGAGCAGTACTTC. It specifies CASSYPPGSSYEQYF. Full variable domain (outside the CDR3, taken from reference TRBV7-8 and TRBJ2-7): GAGVSQSPRYKVAKRGQDVALRCDPISGHVSLFWYQQALGQGPEFLTYFQNEAQLDKSGLPSDRFFAERPEGSVSTLKIQRTQQEDSAVYLCASSYPPGSSYEQYFGPGTRLTVT.

The chain recombines TRBV28 with TRBJ2-7; 8 bases match TRBD1. Trimming cost V 3 bases and J 5 bases; bases outside gene matches: 6. CDR3 length equals 14 residues. Germline V gene sequence: CDR1 MDHEN, CDR2 SYDVKM. As DNA, the CDR3 is TGTGCCAGCAGTTTGCCGGGACAGGTCCACGAGCAGTACTTC. Encoded protein: CASSLPGQVHEQYF. The whole variable domain, remainder taken from reference TRBV28 and TRBJ2-7, is DVKVTQSSRYLVKRTGEKVFLECVQDMDHENMFWYRQDPGLGLRLIYFSYDVKMKEKGDIPEGYSVSREKKERFSLILESASTNQTSMYLCASSLPGQVHEQYFGPGTRLTVT.

This clone has ten or more counts. The V call is TRBV18, the J call TRBJ1-3; D may be TRBD1 (5 bases). V lost 4 bases and J 0 bases, leaving 13 bases between the germline ends. The CDR3 contains 16 residues. Germline lookup yields CDR1 KGHSH and CDR2 LQKENI. CDR3 loop: CASSLDIRSSGNTIYF. The CDR3 region has the DNA TGTGCCAGCTCACTGGACATCCGAAGCTCTGGAAACACCATATATTTT.

The sample holds many counts of this clone. This sequence joins TRBV7-9 and TRBJ1-4; tentatively, D is TRBD1 (6 bases). CDR3 length equals 14 residues. Germline loops: CDR1 SEHNR, CDR2 FQNEAQ (reference sequence). Trimming cost V 7 bases and J 9 bases, with 18 bases left between them. This CDR3 reads CASTEGDEGQKLFF. Written as DNA, the CDR3 is TGTGCCAGCACCGAGGGGGATGAGGGACAAAAACTGTTTTTT.

The sample holds a few counts of this clone. At one end, the junction sequence differs from germline, possibly due to a read error. The gene calls are TRBV28 and TRBJ2-7, with 11 bases aligning to TRBD1. The germline V gene has CDR1 MDHEN and CDR2 SYDVKM. The CDR3 runs to 17 residues. DNA for the CDR3: TGTGCCAGAACCTCGAACGGGTATTGGACAGGGGGCTACGAGCAGCACTTC. This sequence encodes CARTSNGYWTGGYEQHF.